The clone carrying this T cell receptor beta chain has a count of ten or more. Its antigen is undetermined. TCRdb reprocessed the 5' RACE reads with MiXCR, giving one entry per CDR3 protein. The sample holds just under 65,000 distinct CDR3 sequences, around a fifth seen once. General observations from the study: Larger-cohort validation covered only one TCR beta V-J rearrangement. Tumor Treg TCRs overlapped most with tumor naive CD4+ cells.

The sequenced material came from memory CD4+ T cells sorted from a lymph node. The subset: memory CD4+ T cells, CD4+CD45RO+CD25-. The sequence derives from a female donor with breast cancer.

The CDR3 DNA reads TGCGCCAGCAGCCATTTGGGCAGGGTCCACGAGCAGTACTTC. Amino acid sequence: CASSHLGRVHEQYF. The chain joins TRBV4-1 to TRBJ2-7; D might be TRBD1 (5 bases). Germline V gene sequence: CDR1 MGHRA, CDR2 YSYEKL. CDR3 size: 14 residues. V dropped 3 bases and J dropped 5 bases, with 14 bases sitting between them.